Included here is one T cell receptor (beta chain) sequence, with context. Its specificity is unknown. This entry comes from a study of siplizumab effects on memory and regulatory T cells. Broader study findings: Proliferating clones, CD4+ or CD8+, lacked an assignable naive or memory phenotype in roughly 75-97% of cases.

Assays were performed on roughly 96,000 TCR templates per sample. Profiling relied on immunoSEQ multiplex PCR, and the TCRdb table lists in-frame clones only, not all of them. The sample yields roughly 70,000 clones, 93% seen once. V gave up 1 base and J gave up 7 bases, with 11 bases separating them. Germline V gives CDR1 SEHNR, CDR2 FQNEAQ (reference sequence). The CDR3 is 14 residues long. This receptor was obtained from a human donor in good health. Sequencing was done on a sample of CD8+ T cells sorted from blood. The V call is TRBV7-9, the J call TRBJ1-5; D possibly corresponds to TRBD1 (6 bases). CDR3 DNA sequence: TGTGCCAGCAGCTTAGGCCAGGGGTACCAGCCCCAGCATTTT. This gives the protein CASSLGQGYQPQHF.